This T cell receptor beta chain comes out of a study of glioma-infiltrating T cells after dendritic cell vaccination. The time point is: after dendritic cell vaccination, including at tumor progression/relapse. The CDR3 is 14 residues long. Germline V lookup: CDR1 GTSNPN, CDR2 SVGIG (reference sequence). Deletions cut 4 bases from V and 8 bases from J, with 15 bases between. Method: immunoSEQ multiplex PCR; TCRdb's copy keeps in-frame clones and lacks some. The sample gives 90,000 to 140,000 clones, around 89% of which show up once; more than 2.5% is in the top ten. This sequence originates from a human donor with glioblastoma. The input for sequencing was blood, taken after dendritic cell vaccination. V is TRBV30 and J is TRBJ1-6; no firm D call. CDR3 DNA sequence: TGTGCCTGGAACGCCGGCCGGGGTGATTCACCCCTCCACTTT. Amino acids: CAWNAGRGDSPLHF.